A single sample gave rise to the 25 T cell receptor beta chains below, sequenced in a study of graft-versus-host responses after intestinal transplantation. For these receptors, no antigen is known. Clones were read by immunoSEQ multiplex PCR, and TCRdb kept only the in-frame ones, dropping some. The sample records 80,000 to 85,000 clones, about nine tenths being singletons. Here the sequenced sample was unstimulated CD4+ T cells sorted from spleen or lymph node cells, taken before intestinal transplant. The receptors stem from a human donor who received an intestinal transplant.

The rearrangement uses TRBV27 and TRBJ1-2; TRBD1 is a possible D gene (5 bases). The CDR3 has 13 residues. Germline V gene sequence: CDR1 MNHEY, CDR2 SMNVEV (reference sequence). V was shortened by 2 bases and J by 3 bases, with 7 bases between the two germline ends. DNA of the CDR3: TGTGCCAGCAGTTTAACCAGGGACTATGGCTACACCTTC. It yields the protein CASSLTRDYGYTF.

J is TRBJ1-2 and V is TRBV14; D gene ambiguous. The CDR3 is 15 amino acids. V dropped 6 bases and J dropped 6 bases, with 20 bases sitting between them. Germline V gene data show CDR1 as SGHDN and CDR2 as FVKESK. In nucleotides, the CDR3 is TGTGCCAGCAGTCGATACTTAGCGGGATCCCATGGCTACACCTTC. It translates to CASSRYLAGSHGYTF.

The V call is TRBV5-7, the J call TRBJ2-3; TRBD1 matches 7 bases. TRBV5-7 counts as an open reading frame of uncertain function. J gave up 0 bases and V 0 bases, and 4 bases lay outside the gene matches. The length of the CDR3 is 16 residues. This chain's CDR3 is CASSLADRESTDTQYF. CDR3 nucleotides: TGTGCCAGCAGCTTGGCCGACAGGGAGAGCACAGATACGCAGTATTTT.

V gene TRBV19 combines with J gene TRBJ2-7; no clear D gene. V gave up 3 bases and J gave up 0 bases, with 9 bases separating them. The CDR3 is 14 residues long. Per germline, CDR1 LNHDA and CDR2 SQIVND (reference sequence). The CDR3 reads CASSIGSSSYEQYF. As DNA, the CDR3 is TGTGCCAGTAGTATTGGGTCTAGCTCCTACGAGCAGTACTTC.

The V and J genes are TRBV5-1 and TRBJ1-1; 7 nucleotides line up with TRBD1. The junction had 2 bases not matched to a gene; V was cut back by 0 bases and J by 0 bases. The CDR3 is 15 residues long. The V gene's germline CDR1 is SGHRS and CDR2 YFSETQ. CDR3 DNA sequence: TGCGCCAGCAGCTTGGTCGGGACAGTGAACACTGAAGCTTTCTTT. This sequence encodes CASSLVGTVNTEAFF.

The V and J genes are TRBV2 and TRBJ2-5; the match to TRBD1 covers 10 bases. The length of the CDR3 is 15 residues. Germline V lookup: CDR1 SNHLY, CDR2 FYNNEI. V lost 6 bases, J lost 4 bases, and 8 bases stayed unmatched. Written as DNA, the CDR3 is TGTGCCAGCAGCTGGGACAGGGGAAGGTCAGAGACCCAGTACTTC. It codes for CASSWDRGRSETQYF. Supplemented by reference TRBV2 and TRBJ2-5, the full variable domain reads EPEVTQTPSHQVTQMGQEVILRCVPISNHLYFYWYRQILGQKVEFLVSFYNNEISEKSEIFDDQFSVERPDGSNFTLKIRSTKLEDSAMYFCASSWDRGRSETQYFGPGTRLLVL.

J is TRBJ2-3 and V is TRBV6-5; the D gene is possibly TRBD1 (5 bases). Trimming cost V 6 bases and J 0 bases, with 10 bases left between them. Germline lookup yields CDR1 MNHEY and CDR2 SVGAGI. The CDR3 contains 14 residues. CDR3 DNA sequence: TGTGCCAGCAGGCGACAGATTAGCACAGATACGCAGTATTTT. The encoded protein is CASRRQISTDTQYF.

The chain has TRBV18 and TRBJ2-1, with 9 bases lining up with TRBD2. J was trimmed by 8 bases and V by 4 bases; bases with no gene match: 9. CDR1 and CDR2 from the germline V gene are KGHSH and LQKENI. This CDR3 spans 15 amino acids. This CDR3 is CASSRPGGGAHEQFF. DNA for the CDR3: TGTGCCAGCTCACGCCCTGGCGGGGGGGCCCATGAGCAGTTCTTC.

This chain connects TRBV6-5 to TRBJ1-5; D is undetermined. The ends were cut back, 6 bases at V and 0 bases at J, with 6 bases in the middle. The length of the CDR3 is 13 residues. Germline V gives CDR1 MNHEY, CDR2 SVGAGI. DNA of the CDR3: TGTGCCAGCAGCCAGAATAGCAATCAGCCCCAGCATTTT. Protein product: CASSQNSNQPQHF.

The chain's CDR3 is CAWGGTGGGWNTEAFF. The CDR3 DNA reads TGTGCCTGGGGCGGGACAGGGGGGGGTTGGAACACTGAAGCTTTCTTT. This chain uses TRBV30 with TRBJ1-1, with 11 bases that match TRBD1. V lost 5 bases and J lost 1; bases outside the gene matches: 9. Germline CDR1 reads GTSNPN; CDR2 reads SVGIG (reference sequence). The CDR3 contains 16 residues.

The chain links TRBV4-3 to TRBJ2-3; TRBD2 matches at 9 bases. The V gene's germline CDR1 is LGHNA and CDR2 YSLEER. V lost 1 base, J lost 3 bases, and 2 bases stayed unmatched. The CDR3 is 15 residues long. The CDR3: CASSQGTSETDTQYF. CDR3 coding DNA: TGCGCCAGCAGCCAAGGGACTAGCGAGACAGATACGCAGTATTTT.

The chain links TRBV5-1 to TRBJ2-7, with 9 bases identical to TRBD2. The germline V gene has CDR1 SGHRS and CDR2 YFSETQ. V lost 0 bases to trimming and J lost 2 bases; unmatched junction nucleotides: 3. The CDR3 has 15 amino acids. The DNA for the CDR3 is TGCGCCAGCAGCTTGGGGCCTAGCGGGGCCTACGAGCAGTACTTC. As protein: CASSLGPSGAYEQYF. Combining the CDR3 with reference TRBV5-1 and TRBJ2-7 gives the whole variable domain KAGVTQTPRYLIKTRGQQVTLSCSPISGHRSVSWYQQTPGQGLQFLFEYFSETQRNKGNFPGRFSGRQFSNSRSEMNVSTLELGDSALYLCASSLGPSGAYEQYFGPGTRLTVT.

Turning to this clone: Other DNA sequences from this sample encode an identical CDR3 as well. V and J are TRBV9 and TRBJ2-5; tentatively, D is TRBD1 (6 bases). Per the germline V gene, CDR1 is SGDLS and CDR2 is YYNGEE. V gave up 3 bases and J gave up 1 base, with 7 bases separating them. The CDR3 spans 13 residues. The CDR3 reads CASSAGVQETQYF. The CDR3 DNA is TGTGCCAGCAGCGCAGGGGTCCAAGAGACCCAGTACTTC.

The chain carries TRBV21-1 and TRBJ1-5. TRBV21-1 is tagged as a pseudogene. The CDR3 is 12 amino acids. In DNA form, the CDR3 reads TGTGCCAGCACGTATAGCAATCAGCCCCAGCATTTT. This encodes CASTYSNQPQHF.

J is TRBJ2-2 and V is TRBV4-3; D remains ambiguous. CDR1 and CDR2 (germline): LGHNA, YSLEER. The CDR3 spans 15 residues. V lost 0 bases, J lost 5 bases, and 10 bases lay in between. The CDR3 DNA sequence: TGCGCCAGCAGCCAAGATCGGGTTGTAACCGGGGAGCTGTTTTTT. Protein sequence: CASSQDRVVTGELFF.

The V gene is TRBV9, the J gene TRBJ2-7; TRBD1 matches 9 bases. The CDR3 contains 15 residues. Germline lookup yields CDR1 SGDLS and CDR2 YYNGEE. V lost 4 bases and J lost 2; bases outside the gene matches: 7. CDR3 residues: CASSLEGQGTYEQYF. DNA for the CDR3: TGTGCCAGCAGCTTAGAAGGACAGGGGACCTACGAGCAGTACTTC.

The rearrangement uses TRBV30 and TRBJ2-7, with D perhaps TRBD2 (5 bases). The CDR3 loop spans 16 amino acids. Germline loops: CDR1 GTSNPN, CDR2 SVGIG (reference sequence). V lost 0 bases to trimming and J lost 7 bases, with 22 bases between them. Here the CDR3 DNA reads TGTGCCTGGAGTGTACATACTGGACCCGGATCGGGGGAGCAGTACTTC. It translates to CAWSVHTGPGSGEQYF.

The gene calls are TRBV7-2 and TRBJ2-7; 10 bases fit TRBD1. In germline, CDR1 is SGHTA, CDR2 FQGNSA. The CDR3 contains 14 residues. After removal of 1 base from V and 3 bases from J, the junction contained 0 bases not matched to a gene. For the CDR3, the DNA is TGTGCCAGCAGCTTAGGGGACAGGGGCTACGAGCAGTACTTC. This sequence encodes CASSLGDRGYEQYF.

The chain is built from TRBV5-6 and TRBJ1-4; 8 nucleotides match TRBD1. This CDR3 has 14 amino acids. Trimming at V came to 3 bases and at J to 8 bases, leaving 6 bases not matched to a gene. CDR1 and CDR2 from the germline V gene are SGHDT and YYEEEE. CDR3 DNA sequence: TGTGCCAGCAGCTCGACAGGGGCTCTAGAAAAACTGTTTTTT. Encoded protein: CASSSTGALEKLFF.

This chain connects TRBV18 to TRBJ2-3; 8 bases agree with TRBD2. Germline trimming cut 1 base from V and 3 bases from J; bases unmatched to any gene: 9. This CDR3 comprises 17 residues. The germline V gene has CDR1 KGHSH and CDR2 LQKENI. The CDR3 here is CASSPLGRGGGTDTQYF. CDR3 DNA sequence: TGTGCCAGCTCACCACTAGGACGGGGGGGCGGAACAGATACGCAGTATTTT.

The J gene is TRBJ2-7, the V gene TRBV11-3; 8 bases match TRBD1. The CDR3 covers 15 residues. CDR1 and CDR2 (germline): SGHNT, YENEEA. Trimming cost V 3 bases and J 0 bases; bases outside gene matches: 4. CDR3: CASSFAGGGSYEQYF. CDR3 DNA: TGTGCCAGCAGCTTCGCAGGGGGCGGCTCCTACGAGCAGTACTTC.

This clone came up once. The genes are TRBV30 and TRBJ1-2; D ambiguous. Germline CDR1 and CDR2: GTSNPN and SVGIG (reference sequence). This CDR3 spans 16 amino acids. The V and J ends lost 2 bases and 4 bases respectively, with 20 bases between them. The CDR3 reads CAWSPPPTLTGYGYTF. The DNA for the CDR3 is TGTGCCTGGAGTCCTCCCCCAACCTTAACGGGCTATGGCTACACCTTC.

The rearrangement uses TRBV5-5 and TRBJ1-4; 8 nucleotides match TRBD1. The V segment lost 1 base and the J segment 7 bases; nucleotides outside the gene matches: 3. Germline CDR1 SGHKS, CDR2 YYEKEE (reference sequence). The CDR3 has 14 residues. CDR3 nucleotide sequence: TGTGCCAGCAGCTTGTACAGGGGGGCTGAAAAACTGTTTTTT. This gives the protein CASSLYRGAEKLFF.

J is TRBJ1-3 and V is TRBV4-3; unclear D gene. CDR1 is LGHNA, CDR2 YSLEER, per germline. Trimming stripped 0 bases from V and 0 bases from J, with 9 bases between. The CDR3 extends over 16 amino acids. CDR3 DNA: TGCGCCAGCAGCCAAGATTGGGCCAGCTCTGGAAACACCATATATTTT. Translating it yields CASSQDWASSGNTIYF.

The gene calls are TRBV7-2 and TRBJ2-3; 7 nucleotides align to TRBD1. The CDR3 has 17 amino acids. CDR1 is SGHTA and CDR2 is FQGNSA in the germline V gene. J lost 0 bases, V lost 5 bases, and 11 bases had no gene match. CDR3: CASSPGQFFPSTDTQYF. The CDR3 DNA follows: TGTGCCAGCAGCCCGGGACAGTTCTTTCCTAGCACAGATACGCAGTATTTT.